These T cell receptor beta chains were read from a single sample in a study of blood T cell repertoires in COVID-19. The repertoire was sequenced with immunoSEQ multiplex PCR; TCRdb's copy has only in-frame clones and lacks some. The data hold 150,000 or so clones, with around 87% observed a single time. Sequencing was carried out using peripheral blood. Receptors originate from a man aged 55 to 70 with COVID-19, enrolled during active disease. Each CDR3 is given with its conserved first and last residue. A D gene is named only where the DNA matches it firmly. A clone size is listed for some rows: how often the clone was seen (once, few, many), or a class if it is expanded.

>few|TRBD1|TRBV11-2|TRBJ2-2
CASSFSQGDTGELFF
TGTGCCAGCAGCTTCTCACAGGGGGACACCGGGGAGCTGTTTTTT
>.|TRBD2|TRBV20-1|TRBJ2-5
CSASDPRGGETQYF
TGCAGTGCTAGTGATCCGCGGGGGGGAGAGACCCAGTACTTC
>.|TRBD2|TRBV3-1/TRBV3-2|TRBJ2-5
CASSSARALALQETQYF
TGTGCCAGCAGCTCGGCCCGAGCACTAGCGCTCCAAGAGACCCAGTACTTC
>.|TRBD1|TRBV12-5|TRBJ2-3
CASGLGRTGGVTDTQYF
TGTGCTAGTGGCCTAGGCAGGACAGGGGGCGTCACAGATACGCAGTATTTT
>.|.|TRBV18|TRBJ1-6
CASSPVQGNSPLHF
TGTGCCAGCTCACCAGTTCAGGGCAATTCACCCCTCCACTTT
>.|TRBD2|TRBV6-5|TRBJ2-3
CASRPGGPTDTQYF
TGTGCCAGCCGCCCGGGGGGGCCGACAGATACGCAGTATTTT
>.|TRBD2|TRBV6-6|TRBJ2-1
CASIPTSGSVYNEQFF
TGTGCCAGCATTCCGACTAGCGGGAGTGTCTACAATGAGCAGTTCTTC
>.|TRBD1|TRBV28|TRBJ1-6
CASSTPGTGDNSPLHF
TGTGCCAGCAGCACCCCCGGGACAGGGGATAATTCACCCCTCCACTTT
>.|TRBD1|TRBV19|TRBJ1-1
CASSGQGRGTEAFF
TGTGCCAGTAGTGGACAGGGCCGGGGCACTGAAGCTTTCTTT
>.|.|TRBV19|TRBJ2-7
CASRRDSINYEQYF
TGTGCCAGTAGGCGGGACAGTATAAACTACGAGCAGTACTTC
>.|.|TRBV7-9|TRBJ1-4
CASSSAGEKLFF
TGTGCCAGCAGCTCGGCCGGGGAAAAACTGTTTTTT
>.|.|TRBV3-1/TRBV3-2|TRBJ2-1
CASEPRGVGLNEQFF
TGTGCCAGCGAGCCGCGCGGGGTCGGGTTGAATGAGCAGTTCTTC
>.|.|TRBV7-9|TRBJ1-5
CASSPSGGAGQPQHF
TGTGCCAGCAGCCCCTCGGGGGGGGCCGGTCAGCCCCAGCATTTT
>.|TRBD1|TRBV7-9|TRBJ1-5
CASSGQDSFNQPQHF
TGTGCCAGCAGCGGACAGGACAGCTTCAATCAGCCCCAGCATTTT